Each of the 8 T cell receptor beta chains below was sequenced from the same sample in a study of monozygotic twins with cystic fibrosis. Assay: immunoSEQ multiplex PCR; the TCRdb copy retains only in-frame clones and omits some. The sample lists roughly 32,000 clones; about 96% were seen once. The sequenced sample consisted of blood. The receptors originated from a girl under 10 years old with cystic fibrosis.

This clone was seen just once. V gene TRBV21-1 combines with J gene TRBJ2-5; the listed D gene, TRBD2, was not tested against the DNA. TRBV21-1 counts as a pseudogene. CDR3 length: 14 amino acids. CDR3 sequence (DNA): TGTGCCAGCCACGGGACTGGGGGAGAAGAGACCCAGTACTTC. Encoded protein: CASHGTGGEETQYF.

This rearrangement joins TRBV27 to TRBJ1-1, with D possibly being TRBD1 (6 bases). The ends were cut back, 4 bases at V and 3 bases at J, with 18 bases in the middle. The CDR3 is 16 amino acids. Germline CDR1 is MNHEY and CDR2 is SMNVEV (reference sequence). This chain's CDR3 is CASSSVHRAQYTEAFF. The CDR3 DNA is TGTGCCAGCAGTTCGGTTCACAGGGCCCAGTACACTGAAGCTTTCTTT.

This chain joins TRBV25-1 and TRBJ1-2, with a possible D match to TRBD1 (5 bases). The V gene's germline CDR1 is MGHDK and CDR2 SYGVNS. The V end was cut by 4 bases, the J end by 2 bases, with 14 bases between. The CDR3 is 15 amino acids. The CDR3 sequence is CASSGGSRQNYGYTF. Here the CDR3 DNA reads TGTGCCAGCAGTGGGGGTTCCCGACAGAACTATGGCTACACCTTC.

The rearrangement joins TRBV5-1 to TRBJ2-1; 10 bases are a match to TRBD2. The CDR3 is 17 residues long. The germline CDR1 and CDR2 sequences are SGHRS and YFSETQ. V was clipped by 4 bases and J by 4 bases; unmatched bases: 11. CDR3 residues: CASSAQPSGGEYNEQFF. CDR3 DNA: TGCGCCAGCAGCGCTCAACCTAGCGGGGGTGAATACAATGAGCAGTTCTTC.

This chain connects TRBV28 to TRBJ1-5; TRBD1 matches at 9 bases. The CDR3 sequence is 14 residues long. J was trimmed by 2 bases and V by 8 bases; bases with no gene match: 4. Germline values: CDR1 MDHEN, CDR2 SYDVKM. Written as DNA, the CDR3 is TGTGCCAGCGTTGGACAGGGGCGCAATCAGCCCCAGCATTTT. This codes for CASVGQGRNQPQHF.

This rearrangement joins TRBV19 to TRBJ2-5; the match to TRBD2 covers 7 bases. The J segment lost 7 bases and the V segment lost 5 bases, leaving 10 bases of the junction unmatched. Germline V gene data show CDR1 as LNHDA and CDR2 as SQIVND (reference sequence). The CDR3 is 14 amino acids. CDR3: CASSVGQGLRTQYF. For the CDR3, the DNA is TGTGCCAGTAGTGTCGGGCAGGGACTAAGGACCCAGTACTTC.

This sequence joins TRBV28 and TRBJ2-7; 12 positions agree with TRBD1. This CDR3 comprises 15 residues. The J segment lost 6 bases and the V segment lost 7 bases, leaving 10 bases of the junction unmatched. The germline V gene encodes CDR1 MDHEN and CDR2 SYDVKM. CDR3: CASNRRDRGRFEQYF. CDR3 bases: TGTGCCAGCAATCGCCGGGACAGGGGGCGTTTCGAGCAGTACTTC.

This rearrangement joins TRBV7-8 to TRBJ1-1; D may be TRBD1 (5 bases). Trimming shortened V by 5 bases and J by 4 bases, and 11 bases separated the two germline ends. The CDR3 is 13 amino acids. From germline, CDR1 is SGHVS and CDR2 FQNEAQ. The CDR3 loop reads CASSDRGVTEAFF. DNA of the CDR3: TGTGCCAGCAGCGACAGAGGTGTCACTGAAGCTTTCTTT.